A single sample is the source of the 27 T cell receptor beta chains below, sequenced in a study of beta chain features in type 1 diabetes. Study-level results: Type 1 diabetes patients had TCRB CDR3s that were shorter (moderately but significantly so) in all four CD4+ subsets.

What was sequenced were expressed TCRB transcripts, since all of the isolated RNA had been reverse transcribed. Libraries were prepared by immunoSEQ multiplex PCR; TCRdb keeps only in-frame clonotypes and omits some of them. The sample has 250,000 to 300,000 clones, over 11% seen once. These receptors have no identified antigens. Material: naive CD4+ T cells from blood. These receptors were taken from a man younger than 40 with type 1 diabetes.

The chain has TRBV5-1 and TRBJ2-3; maybe TRBD1 (5 bases). Trimming took off 1 base at V and 1 base at J, with 16 bases between the two ends. Germline lookup yields CDR1 SGHRS and CDR2 YFSETQ. This CDR3 spans 17 amino acids. CDR3 protein: CASSLSQGGPGTDTQYF. The CDR3 coding sequence is TGCGCCAGCAGCTTGTCTCAGGGCGGACCTGGCACAGATACGCAGTATTTT. The variable domain in full, with the rest retrieved from reference TRBV5-1 and TRBJ2-3, is KAGVTQTPRYLIKTRGQQVTLSCSPISGHRSVSWYQQTPGQGLQFLFEYFSETQRNKGNFPGRFSGRQFSNSRSEMNVSTLELGDSALYLCASSLSQGGPGTDTQYFGPGTRLTVL.

This clone showed up just a few times. The sample has other DNA sequences that encode this CDR3 too. The chain joins TRBV7-9 to TRBJ2-7; 7 positions match TRBD2. This CDR3 spans 14 amino acids. V gave up 3 bases and J gave up 0 bases; unmatched junction bases: 2. Per the germline V gene, CDR1 is SEHNR and CDR2 is FQNEAQ (reference sequence). In DNA, the CDR3 is TGTGCCAGCAGCTTTGGCGGGAGCTCCTACGAGCAGTACTTC. Protein product: CASSFGGSSYEQYF.

This clone was observed a few times. This chain connects TRBV9 to TRBJ2-3; no clear D gene. The CDR3 has 15 amino acids. The V gene lost 0 bases and the J gene lost 0 bases, with 8 bases spanning the gap. Germline CDR1 SGDLS, CDR2 YYNGEE. This chain's CDR3 is CASSVEHRSTDTQYF. Here the CDR3 DNA reads TGTGCCAGCAGCGTAGAGCACCGAAGCACAGATACGCAGTATTTT. Together with reference TRBV9 and TRBJ2-3, the CDR3 gives the full variable domain: DSGVTQTPKHLITATGQRVTLRCSPRSGDLSVYWYQQSLDQGLQFLIQYYNGEERAKGNILERFSAQQFPDLHSELNLSSLELGDSALYFCASSVEHRSTDTQYFGPGTRLTVL.

This clone has a handful of counts. The CDR3 spells CASSLTPAYNEQFF. CDR3 nucleotides: TGTGCCAGCAGCCTTACCCCGGCCTACAATGAGCAGTTCTTC. The chain is built from TRBV11-2 and TRBJ2-1; D is uncertain. In germline, CDR1 is SGHAT, CDR2 FQNNGV. This CDR3 comprises 14 residues. Trimming cost V 5 bases and J 2 bases, with 10 bases left between them.

The CDR3 DNA reads TGTGCCAGCAGCGAACCGGGACTAGCGGGAGGTAATGAGCAGTTCTTC. It translates to CASSEPGLAGGNEQFF. The chain carries TRBV5-4 and TRBJ2-1; 15 bases map to TRBD2. From germline, CDR1 is SGHNT and CDR2 YYREEE (reference sequence). V lost 4 bases, J lost 7 bases, and 6 bases stayed unmatched. CDR3 size: 16 residues.

The chain joins TRBV18 to TRBJ2-1; 13 nucleotides match TRBD2. The CDR3 totals 17 residues. V lost 6 bases and J lost 4; bases outside the gene matches: 9. The germline V gene encodes CDR1 KGHSH and CDR2 LQKENI. CDR3 DNA: TGTGCCAGCTCGGCAGGGACTAGCGGGACGTATTACAATGAGCAGTTCTTC. As protein: CASSAGTSGTYYNEQFF.

The CDR3 DNA sequence: TGCGCCAGCAGCCAGAAGACAGGGGCTGGGGCCAACGTCCTGACTTTC. Translation gives CASSQKTGAGANVLTF. The gene calls are TRBV5-1 and TRBJ2-6; TRBD1 aligns across 8 bases. Germline V gives CDR1 SGHRS, CDR2 YFSETQ. The CDR3 runs to 16 residues. J was trimmed by 2 bases and V by 4 bases; bases with no gene match: 5.

The rearrangement joins TRBV6-5 to TRBJ2-7; 9 bases line up with TRBD2. J lost 2 bases, V lost 10 bases, and 6 bases had no gene match. The V gene's germline CDR1 is MNHEY and CDR2 SVGAGI. The CDR3 contains 13 residues. The CDR3 is CATAGGGTYEQYF. The CDR3 DNA sequence: TGTGCCACAGCGGGAGGAGGAACCTACGAGCAGTACTTC.

The V call is TRBV2, the J call TRBJ2-7, with 7 bases fitting TRBD2. V was clipped by 3 bases and J by 6 bases; unmatched bases: 8. The CDR3 length is 14 residues. CDR1 is SNHLY, CDR2 FYNNEI, per germline. The CDR3 region has the DNA TGTGCCAGCAGTGAGGGGGGACTATACTCCGAGCAGTACTTC. Residues: CASSEGGLYSEQYF.

About this clone: Other DNA variants within this sample encode the same CDR3. V is TRBV7-3 and J is TRBJ2-3, with D possibly being TRBD2 (5 bases). The germline V gene encodes CDR1 SGHTA and CDR2 FQGTGA. The length of the CDR3 is 14 residues. V was trimmed by 3 bases and J by 2 bases, leaving 9 bases between them. CDR3 sequence (DNA): TGTGCCAGCAGCTTCAGCGGACCCACAGATACGCAGTATTTT. Its protein is CASSFSGPTDTQYF.

The J gene is TRBJ2-1, the V gene TRBV9; TRBD2 matches at 10 bases. CDR3 length: 15 amino acids. Germline-derived CDR1 and CDR2 are SGDLS and YYNGEE. Trimming took 3 bases from V and 1 from J; bases not matched to a gene: 1. CDR3: CASSELAGSYNEQFF. The CDR3 DNA follows: TGTGCCAGCAGCGAACTAGCGGGATCCTACAATGAGCAGTTCTTC.

The chain combines TRBV23-1 with TRBJ2-5; no firm D call. TRBV23-1 is placed among ORFs of uncertain function. The CDR3 is 16 residues long. V lost 1 base and J 3 bases, leaving 15 bases between the germline ends. The CDR3 reads CASSQFLIGQKETQYF. As DNA, the CDR3 is TGCGCCAGCAGTCAATTCTTAATTGGGCAGAAAGAGACCCAGTACTTC.

The chain uses TRBV6-6 and TRBJ1-1; unclear D gene. V lost 6 bases and J 3 bases, leaving 5 bases between the germline ends. The germline V gene encodes CDR1 MNHNY and CDR2 SVGAGI (reference sequence). The CDR3 extends over 11 amino acids. For the CDR3, the DNA is TGTGCCAGCAGCCAGTACACTGAAGCTTTCTTT. Its protein product is CASSQYTEAFF.

This clone was seen only a few times. The rearrangement uses TRBV7-9 and TRBJ1-2; 11 nucleotides line up with TRBD1. J gave up 8 bases and V 5 bases, and 4 bases lay outside the gene matches. There are 13 residues in the CDR3. Germline CDR1 and CDR2: SEHNR and FQNEAQ (reference sequence). CDR3 in amino acids: CASSRGTGGGYTF. CDR3 nucleotide sequence: TGTGCCAGCAGCCGCGGGACAGGGGGAGGCTACACCTTC.

About this clone itself: Other DNA sequences in the sample encode the same CDR3. This chain connects TRBV20-1 to TRBJ2-1; D not resolved. The CDR3 has 10 residues. V lost 6 bases and J 6 bases, leaving 6 bases between the germline ends. Germline CDR1 is DFQATT and CDR2 is SNEGSKA (reference sequence). The CDR3 spells CSASTNEQFF. CDR3 sequence (DNA): TGCAGTGCGAGCACCAATGAGCAGTTCTTC.

This clone has only a few counts. The gene calls are TRBV19 and TRBJ2-1; TRBD2 is a possible D gene (5 bases). Trimming took 5 bases from V and 2 from J, leaving 16 bases between them. The germline V gene encodes CDR1 LNHDA and CDR2 SQIVND (reference sequence). The CDR3 has 16 residues. The CDR3 DNA reads as TGTGCCAGTAGTTCCAGCCAGCGGAACACCTACAATGAGCAGTTCTTC. Encoded protein: CASSSSQRNTYNEQFF.

This chain uses TRBV28 with TRBJ1-5; D remains unclear. CDR1 is MDHEN and CDR2 is SYDVKM in the germline V gene. The V end lost 6 bases, the J end lost 7 bases, and 10 bases lay between the germline ends. There are 12 residues in the CDR3. The CDR3 reads CASRGSGQPQHF. The CDR3 coding sequence is TGTGCCAGCAGGGGTTCGGGACAGCCCCAGCATTTT.

This clone was counted only a few times. In the same sample, other DNA sequences code for this CDR3. The gene calls are TRBV18 and TRBJ1-2; D remains ambiguous. Germline V gene data show CDR1 as KGHSH and CDR2 as LQKENI. Trimming pared 2 bases from V and 3 bases from J, leaving 10 bases between. The CDR3 totals 14 residues. The CDR3 region is CASSPGQTDYGYTF. The DNA of the CDR3 is TGTGCCAGCTCACCAGGGCAGACGGACTATGGCTACACCTTC.

This chain connects TRBV7-9 to TRBJ2-3, with D tentatively TRBD2 (5 bases). Germline lookup yields CDR1 SEHNR and CDR2 FQNEAQ (reference sequence). The V end was cut by 1 base, the J end by 4 bases, with 9 bases between. This CDR3 has 14 amino acids. The CDR3 protein is CASSLVSGADTQYF. For the CDR3, the DNA is TGTGCCAGCAGCTTAGTAAGCGGCGCAGATACGCAGTATTTT.

The chain links TRBV5-1 to TRBJ2-7, with 11 bases identical to TRBD1. This CDR3 has 19 residues. V gave up 4 bases and J gave up 1 base; unmatched junction bases: 16. Germline V gene lookup returns CDR1 SGHRS and CDR2 YFSETQ. The CDR3 DNA is TGCGCCAGCAGCAGAGGACAGGGGGCGCCAGGGGGAGTTTCCTACGAGCAGTACTTC. Encoded protein: CASSRGQGAPGGVSYEQYF.

The table lists this clone with a few counts. This rearrangement joins TRBV19 to TRBJ2-1, with 11 positions matching TRBD2. This CDR3 spans 12 amino acids. Trimming at V came to 3 bases and at J to 16 bases, leaving 5 bases not matched to a gene. From germline, CDR1 is LNHDA and CDR2 SQIVND (reference sequence). The CDR3 nucleotides read TGTGCCAGTAGTATTAGCGGGAGGGCCCAATTCTTC. Residues: CASSISGRAQFF.

The chain combines TRBV29-1 with TRBJ1-4; D is uncertain. V gave up 0 bases and J gave up 15 bases, with 20 bases separating them. Germline V gene data show CDR1 as SQVTM and CDR2 as ANQGSEA. CDR3 length: 14 residues. The CDR3 loop is CSVEEAFLSRRVFF. In DNA, the CDR3 is TGCAGCGTTGAAGAAGCATTCCTGTCGAGGAGAGTGTTTTTT.

This clone was picked up a small number of times. The chain uses TRBV18 and TRBJ2-7, with D uncertain. The ends were cut back, 2 bases at V and 2 bases at J, with 13 bases in the middle. This CDR3 has 15 residues. The V gene's germline CDR1 is KGHSH and CDR2 LQKENI. The CDR3 here is CASSPGRDMAYEQYF. DNA for the CDR3: TGTGCCAGCTCACCAGGCAGAGACATGGCCTACGAGCAGTACTTC.

V is TRBV5-1 and J is TRBJ1-1; TRBD1 matches 10 bases. Germline CDR1 is SGHRS and CDR2 is YFSETQ. With 4 bases clipped from V and 4 bases from J, the junction kept 7 bases outside the gene matches. The CDR3 runs 15 residues. For the CDR3, the DNA is TGCGCCAGCAGCCGGGACAGGGGCTTCGGCACTGAAGCTTTCTTT. Its translation is CASSRDRGFGTEAFF.

There are a few counts of this clone. The chain employs TRBV6-6 and TRBJ2-1; 10 positions agree with TRBD2. Per germline, CDR1 MNHNY and CDR2 SVGAGI (reference sequence). The CDR3 has 15 residues. With V trimmed by 6 bases and J by 3 bases, 5 bases remained unmatched. The CDR3 region is CASRYSGRNYNEQFF. CDR3 DNA: TGTGCCAGCAGATATAGCGGGAGGAACTACAATGAGCAGTTCTTC.

This clone was seen a few times. CDR3 protein: CASSSTRANNQPQHF. In DNA, the CDR3 is TGCGCCAGCAGCTCCACGAGGGCGAACAATCAGCCCCAGCATTTT. The V and J genes are TRBV4-1 and TRBJ1-5; D ambiguous. The CDR3 extends over 15 amino acids. Germline values: CDR1 MGHRA, CDR2 YSYEKL. Trimming stripped 5 bases from V and 3 bases from J, with 14 bases between.

This clone was detected only a few times. The CDR3 reads CAISPSGSSYEQYF. DNA for the CDR3: TGTGCCATCAGCCCTAGCGGGAGCTCCTACGAGCAGTACTTC. The rearrangement uses TRBV10-3 and TRBJ2-7, with TRBD2 identical over 10 bases. Per the germline V gene, CDR1 is ENHRY and CDR2 is SYGVKD. Trimming at V came to 6 bases and at J to 0 bases, leaving 2 bases not matched to a gene. The CDR3 covers 14 residues.